Listed below are T cell receptor beta chains from one sample, sequenced in a study of OX40 agonist ivuxolimab in advanced cancers. Clones were sequenced by immunoSEQ multiplex PCR, and TCRdb holds only the in-frame ones, with some missing. Of 69,000 or so clones detected, roughly 86% appear once; the ten largest clones hold around 5%. Specimen: CD4+ or CD8+ T cells sorted from blood, collected in a trial of the OX40 agonist ivuxolimab. The receptors shown here come from an adult with an advanced solid tumor such as melanoma, head and neck, liver or kidney cancer. Each CDR3 is given with its conserved first and last residue. Each record gives: V gene, D gene, J gene, clone size, CDR3 protein, CDR3 DNA. D genes are given only for firm matches. Part of the rows lack a size; the others show once, few, many or a class for expanded clones.

>TRBV9|NA|TRBJ2-7|NA
CASSVTVNSYEQYF
TGTGCCAGCAGCGTAACAGTAAACTCCTACGAGCAGTACTTC
>TRBV5-4|NA|TRBJ1-1|NA
CASKRQQNTEAFF
TGTGCCAGTAAAAGACAACAGAACACTGAAGCTTTCTTT
>TRBV10-3|TRBD2|TRBJ2-1|NA
CAISLAGGPSAFF
TGTGCCATCAGCCTAGCGGGGGGGCCGTCAGCGTTCTTC
>TRBV29-1|NA|TRBJ2-2|NA
CSGTGVNTGELFF
TGCAGCGGTACAGGTGTTAACACCGGGGAGCTGTTTTTT
>TRBV4-2|TRBD2|TRBJ2-7|once
CASSGSSGSSEQYF
TGTGCCAGCAGCGGAAGTAGCGGGAGTAGCGAGCAGTACTTC
>TRBV9|NA|TRBJ2-2|NA
CASSVNSFNTGELFF
TGTGCCAGCAGCGTAAACAGCTTTAACACCGGGGAGCTGTTTTTT
>TRBV28|NA|TRBJ1-3|NA
CASSLERAAGNTIYF
TGTGCCAGCAGTTTGGAGAGAGCGGCTGGAAACACCATATATTTT
>TRBV29-1|NA|TRBJ2-1|NA
CSVEYNEQFF
TGCAGCGTTGAATACAATGAGCAGTTCTTC
>TRBV5-1|NA|TRBJ2-7|NA
CASSLNGYLGAYEQYF
TGCGCCAGCAGCTTGAATGGGTATCTGGGGGCCTACGAGCAGTACTTC
>TRBV15|NA|TRBJ1-3|NA
CATSSPGEGSGNTIYF
TGTGCCACCAGCAGCCCAGGGGAGGGCTCTGGAAACACCATATATTTT
>TRBV18|NA|TRBJ1-5|NA
CASSPGQNQPQHF
TGTGCCAGCTCACCGGGACAAAATCAGCCCCAGCATTTT
>TRBV27|NA|TRBJ1-2|once
CASSLSRRPNYGYTF
TGTGCCAGCAGTTTATCCCGCAGGCCAAACTATGGCTACACCTTC
>TRBV11-3|NA|TRBJ1-1|NA
CASSFFEGTEAFF
TGTGCCAGCAGCTTTTTTGAGGGCACTGAAGCTTTCTTT
>TRBV7-3|NA|TRBJ1-6|NA
CASSPGGPNSPLHF
TGTGCCAGCAGCCCGGGAGGCCCGAATTCACCCCTCCACTTT
>TRBV28|NA|TRBJ1-2|NA
CASSFGANQGLYGYTF
TGTGCCAGCAGTTTCGGCGCTAATCAGGGACTCTATGGCTACACCTTC
>TRBV28|NA|TRBJ2-1|NA
CAVTGGGVVWNEQFF
TGTGCCGTTACAGGGGGAGGGGTGGTTTGGAATGAGCAGTTCTTC
>TRBV28|NA|TRBJ1-1|NA
CASSLSSAGATEAFF
TGTGCCAGCAGTTTAAGTTCGGCAGGGGCCACTGAAGCTTTCTTT
>TRBV5-6|NA|TRBJ2-3|NA
CASSLDAASQYF
TGTGCCAGCAGCTTGGATGCGGCCTCGCAGTATTTT